The rows below give T cell receptor beta chains drawn from one sample of a study of blood T cells in healthy people across ages. MiXCR was run by TCRdb on the 5' RACE reads, yielding one entry per CDR3 protein. The sample includes around 800,000 distinct CDR3 sequences, under 80% of them seen just once. Specimen: blood. The receptors stem from a young man in good health. CDR3s include the opening cysteine and the closing phenylalanine or tryptophan. Fields, in order: CDR3 length, clone size, J gene, D gene, V gene, CDR3 protein, CDR3 DNA. D genes are given only for firm matches. The size entry is marked missing in some rows and otherwise reads once, few, many or a size class.

length: 16; size: NA; J: TRBJ2-3; D: TRBD1; V: TRBV29-1; CDR3: CSVEDLPGQSTDTQYF; DNA: TGCAGCGTTGAAGATCTTCCGGGACAGTCCACAGATACGCAGTATTTT
length: 18; size: NA; J: TRBJ2-1; D: TRBD2; V: TRBV7-9; CDR3: CASSQGTSGGFSYNEQFF; DNA: TGTGCCAGCAGCCAAGGGACTAGCGGGGGGTTCTCCTACAATGAGCAGTTCTTC
length: 14; size: few; J: TRBJ1-6; D: TRBD1; V: TRBV25-1; CDR3: CASSDPGTVSPLHF; DNA: TGTGCCAGCAGTGACCCAGGGACAGTTTCACCCCTCCACTTT
length: 11; size: NA; J: TRBJ2-7; D: NA; V: TRBV20-1; CDR3: CSATAGYEQYF; DNA: TGCAGTGCTACTGCTGGCTACGAGCAGTACTTC
length: 14; size: NA; J: TRBJ1-2; D: TRBD1; V: TRBV7-2; CDR3: CASRTQGGDYGYTF; DNA: TGTGCCAGCAGAACACAGGGGGGGGACTATGGCTACACCTTC
length: 16; size: NA; J: TRBJ2-1; D: TRBD2; V: TRBV7-2; CDR3: CTSSPGLAGFYNEQFF; DNA: TGTACCAGCAGTCCAGGCCTAGCGGGGTTCTACAATGAGCAGTTCTTC
length: 18; size: once; J: TRBJ2-7; D: NA; V: TRBV6-5; CDR3: CASSYSGGMAFGSYEQYF; DNA: TGTGCCAGCAGTTACTCTGGCGGTATGGCTTTCGGGTCCTACGAGCAGTACTTC
length: 17; size: NA; J: TRBJ1-6; D: NA; V: TRBV20-1; CDR3: CSARARTESSYNSPLHF; DNA: TGCAGTGCTAGGGCTCGAACAGAGAGCTCCTATAATTCACCCCTCCACTTT
length: 18; size: NA; J: TRBJ2-5; D: TRBD2; V: TRBV24-1; CDR3: CATSDLVRTSGGQETQYF; DNA: TGTGCCACCAGTGATTTGGTCCGGACTAGCGGGGGCCAAGAGACCCAGTACTTC
length: 15; size: NA; J: TRBJ2-7; D: NA; V: TRBV29-1; CDR3: CSVIDGGAFTYEQYF; DNA: TGCAGCGTCATAGACGGCGGGGCCTTCACCTACGAGCAGTACTTC
length: 15; size: once; J: TRBJ2-7; D: TRBD1; V: TRBV28; CDR3: CASGDRDRPSYEQYF; DNA: TGTGCCAGCGGGGACCGGGACAGGCCATCCTACGAGCAGTACTTC
length: 13; size: NA; J: TRBJ2-7; D: NA; V: TRBV6-2/TRBV6-3; CDR3: CASSYTDSSEQYF; DNA: TGTGCCAGCAGTTACACGGACTCCAGCGAGCAGTACTTC
length: 11; size: NA; J: TRBJ1-1; D: NA; V: TRBV4-2; CDR3: CASNQDGEAFF; DNA: TGTGCCAGCAACCAGGACGGTGAAGCTTTCTTT
length: 14; size: NA; J: TRBJ1-2; D: NA; V: TRBV12-3/TRBV12-4; CDR3: CASSSTGYSYGYTF; DNA: TGTGCCAGCAGTTCTACAGGGTACAGCTATGGCTACACCTTC
length: 14; size: few; J: TRBJ2-1; D: NA; V: TRBV7-8; CDR3: CASSPGSGPLEQFF; DNA: TGTGCCAGCAGCCCGGGGAGCGGACCACTGGAGCAGTTCTTC
length: 15; size: NA; J: TRBJ2-1; D: TRBD1; V: TRBV9; CDR3: CASSGGAQGYNEQFF; DNA: TGTGCCAGCAGCGGCGGAGCACAGGGGTACAATGAGCAGTTCTTC
length: 17; size: NA; J: TRBJ2-6; D: NA; V: TRBV10-3; CDR3: CAISFGLRSSGANVLTF; DNA: TGTGCCATCAGCTTCGGCCTGAGAAGCTCTGGGGCCAACGTCCTGACTTTC
length: 13; size: NA; J: TRBJ2-7; D: NA; V: TRBV7-9; CDR3: CASRPYAGSEQYF; DNA: TGTGCCAGCAGACCGTACGCGGGCAGCGAGCAGTACTTC
length: 14; size: NA; J: TRBJ2-7; D: NA; V: TRBV4-3; CDR3: CASSQNLALGEQYF; DNA: TGCGCCAGCAGCCAGAACCTAGCTCTTGGCGAGCAGTACTTC
length: 14; size: NA; J: TRBJ2-1; D: NA; V: TRBV20-1; CDR3: CSNVGGPQYDEQFF; DNA: TGCAGCAATGTGGGGGGCCCCCAATACGATGAGCAGTTCTTC
length: 16; size: NA; J: TRBJ1-5; D: NA; V: TRBV15; CDR3: CATSRVGNGSNQPQHF; DNA: TGTGCCACCAGCAGAGTCGGAAATGGGAGCAATCAGCCCCAGCATTTT
length: 15; size: once; J: TRBJ2-7; D: NA; V: TRBV7-3; CDR3: CASSLRGWRGETRYF; DNA: TGTGCCAGCAGTTTAAGGGGCTGGAGAGGAGAGACCCGGTACTTC
length: 17; size: NA; J: TRBJ2-1; D: TRBD2; V: TRBV4-3; CDR3: CASSQDLRRGGPNEQFF; DNA: TGCGCCAGCAGCCAAGACCTGAGGCGGGGGGGCCCAAATGAGCAGTTCTTC
length: 19; size: NA; J: TRBJ2-1; D: TRBD2; V: TRBV4-3; CDR3: CASSRKRVLAGGPYNEQFF; DNA: TGCGCCAGCAGCCGAAAGCGAGTTCTAGCGGGGGGGCCATACAATGAGCAGTTCTTC
length: 17; size: few; J: TRBJ2-3; D: NA; V: TRBV6-2/TRBV6-3; CDR3: CASSSSRQQVTTDTQYF; DNA: TGTGCCAGCAGTTCCTCCCGACAGCAGGTCACCACAGATACGCAGTATTTT
length: 11; size: many; J: TRBJ2-1; D: NA; V: TRBV24-1; CDR3: CATRLDNEQFF; DNA: TGTGCCACCAGACTAGACAATGAGCAGTTCTTC
length: 16; size: NA; J: TRBJ2-3; D: NA; V: TRBV7-2; CDR3: CASSLVGAGSTDTQYF; DNA: TGTGCCAGCAGCTTAGTGGGTGCAGGGAGCACAGATACGCAGTATTTT
length: 11; size: few; J: TRBJ1-2; D: NA; V: TRBV9; CDR3: CASSDYSGYTF; DNA: TGTGCCAGCAGCGATTATAGTGGCTACACCTTC
length: 15; size: NA; J: TRBJ1-2; D: NA; V: TRBV7-2; CDR3: CASSLVSTSNYGYTF; DNA: TGTGCCAGCAGCTTAGTATCGACCTCTAACTATGGCTACACCTTC
length: 15; size: NA; J: TRBJ2-7; D: TRBD1; V: TRBV5-6; CDR3: CASSPTWTGENEQYF; DNA: TGTGCCAGCAGCCCGACCTGGACAGGGGAGAACGAGCAGTACTTC
length: 14; size: once; J: TRBJ2-7; D: NA; V: TRBV5-1; CDR3: CASSLATGSDEQYF; DNA: TGCGCCAGCAGCTTGGCGACTGGTTCGGACGAGCAGTACTTC
length: 15; size: NA; J: TRBJ2-1; D: NA; V: TRBV12-5; CDR3: CADSGTPPNYNEQFF; DNA: TGTGCCGATTCAGGGACCCCACCGAACTACAATGAGCAGTTCTTC
length: 14; size: few; J: TRBJ1-1; D: NA; V: TRBV20-1; CDR3: CSARVLGEGTEAFF; DNA: TGCAGTGCTAGAGTTCTGGGGGAGGGGACTGAAGCTTTCTTT
length: 18; size: few; J: TRBJ2-4; D: NA; V: TRBV28; CDR3: CASSLPSIGGAEIDIQYF; DNA: TGTGCCAGCAGTTTACCATCTATCGGTGGGGCAGAGATAGACATTCAGTACTTC
length: 16; size: NA; J: TRBJ2-7; D: TRBD1; V: TRBV7-2; CDR3: CASSLAQRQGGYEQYF; DNA: TGTGCCAGCAGCTTAGCCCAGCGACAGGGGGGCTACGAGCAGTACTTC
length: 13; size: NA; J: TRBJ2-2; D: NA; V: TRBV29-1; CDR3: CSVPGGKTGELFF; DNA: TGCAGCGTACCAGGGGGGAAGACCGGGGAGCTGTTTTTT
length: 14; size: NA; J: TRBJ2-5; D: TRBD1; V: TRBV9; CDR3: CASSGSGQSETQYF; DNA: TGTGCCAGCAGCGGCTCGGGACAGTCGGAGACCCAGTACTTC
length: 14; size: NA; J: TRBJ1-1; D: NA; V: TRBV10-3; CDR3: CAISAETDTTEAFF; DNA: TGTGCCATCAGTGCTGAGACAGATACCACTGAAGCTTTCTTT
length: 15; size: once; J: TRBJ2-7; D: NA; V: TRBV5-1; CDR3: CASSLGGGFLYEQYF; DNA: TGCGCCAGCAGCTTGGGTGGCGGGTTCCTCTACGAGCAGTACTTC
length: 14; size: few; J: TRBJ2-7; D: NA; V: TRBV6-2/TRBV6-3; CDR3: CASSRVDSLSEQYF; DNA: TGTGCCAGCAGTAGAGTGGACTCCCTATCCGAGCAGTACTTC
length: 14; size: NA; J: TRBJ2-3; D: NA; V: TRBV6-5; CDR3: CASSKLLGTDTQYF; DNA: TGTGCCAGCAGTAAGCTCCTTGGGACAGATACGCAGTATTTT
length: 14; size: NA; J: TRBJ2-3; D: TRBD1; V: TRBV7-2; CDR3: CASSLIGTGDTQYF; DNA: TGTGCCAGCAGCTTAATAGGGACAGGGGATACGCAGTATTTT
length: 12; size: NA; J: TRBJ2-1; D: NA; V: TRBV5-5; CDR3: CASSTGTDEQFF; DNA: TGTGCCAGCAGCACCGGGACGGATGAGCAGTTCTTC
length: 14; size: NA; J: TRBJ2-3; D: NA; V: TRBV12-3/TRBV12-4; CDR3: CASSSGTAVGTQYF; DNA: TGTGCCAGCAGTTCCGGGACCGCCGTGGGTACGCAGTATTTT
length: 12; size: many; J: TRBJ2-5; D: NA; V: TRBV12-3/TRBV12-4; CDR3: CASSLAIETQYF; DNA: TGTGCCAGCAGTTTAGCGATTGAGACCCAGTACTTC
length: 12; size: NA; J: TRBJ2-1; D: NA; V: TRBV14; CDR3: CASSPLFNEQFF; DNA: TGTGCCAGCAGCCCCCTATTTAACGAGCAGTTCTTC
length: 11; size: NA; J: TRBJ2-7; D: NA; V: TRBV2; CDR3: CASDLTNEQYF; DNA: TGTGCCAGCGACCTTACGAACGAGCAGTACTTC